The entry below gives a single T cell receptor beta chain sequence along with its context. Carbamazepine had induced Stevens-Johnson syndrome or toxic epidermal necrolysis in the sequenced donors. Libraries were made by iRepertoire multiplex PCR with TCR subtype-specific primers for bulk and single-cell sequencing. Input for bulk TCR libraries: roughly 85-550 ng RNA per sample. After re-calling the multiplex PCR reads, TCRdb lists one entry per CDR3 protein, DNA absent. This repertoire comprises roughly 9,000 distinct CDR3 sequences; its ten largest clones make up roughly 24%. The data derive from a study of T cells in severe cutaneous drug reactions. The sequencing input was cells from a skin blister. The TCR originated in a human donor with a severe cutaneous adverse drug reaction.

The CDR3 here is CASSLEGVTDTQYF. The chain combines TRBV5-4 with TRBJ2-3; absent DNA, TCRdb's TRBD2 call cannot be checked. This CDR3 has 14 residues. The germline CDR1 and CDR2 sequences are SGHNT and YYREEE (reference sequence).